Following are 17 T cell receptor beta chains from one sample sequenced in a study of blood T cell repertoires in COVID-19. Measured with immunoSEQ multiplex PCR; TCRdb has only the in-frame clones, and not every one. The data contain under 450,000 clones, roughly 87% of them seen just once; the ten biggest clones take up around 3%. The sample consisted of PBMCs or T cells enriched from blood (not recorded which). The receptors shown here come from a woman in her thirties who had recovered from COVID-19.

The rearrangement links TRBV7-9 to TRBJ1-4, with no clear D. CDR3 length: 15 amino acids. Trimming took off 5 bases at V and 8 bases at J, with 18 bases between the two ends. Germline-derived CDR1 and CDR2 are SEHNR and FQNEAQ (reference sequence). DNA of the CDR3: TGTGCCAGCAGCCCCAGTTGGGAGATGGACGAAAAACTGTTTTTT. It encodes CASSPSWEMDEKLFF.

The rearrangement joins TRBV7-9 to TRBJ1-1; possible D gene TRBD1, 5 bases. Deletions cut 10 bases from V and 8 bases from J, with 23 bases between. The CDR3 runs to 14 residues. Germline CDR1 and CDR2: SEHNR and FQNEAQ (reference sequence). Here the CDR3 DNA reads TGTGCCACCAATACCCGCCAAAGACCAGGGGAAGCTTTCTTT. Its translation is CATNTRQRPGEAFF.

The V gene is TRBV29-1, the J gene TRBJ2-7; D is perhaps TRBD1 (5 bases). Germline V gene sequence: CDR1 SQVTM, CDR2 ANQGSEA. The germline V and J ends were trimmed by 4 bases and 0 bases, with 10 bases remaining between them. The CDR3 is 13 amino acids. DNA of the CDR3: TGCAGCGTTGTTACCGACAGCTCCTACGAGCAGTACTTC. Amino acids: CSVVTDSSYEQYF.

The V call is TRBV6-1, the J call TRBJ2-5; 11 bases line up with TRBD1. Germline CDR1 and CDR2: MNHNS and SASEGT. The CDR3 sequence is 16 residues long. V shed 6 bases and J 4 bases; nucleotides not matched to a gene: 10. The DNA for the CDR3 is TGTGCCAGCAGGGAATGGACAGGGGGCGTTGGAGAGACCCAGTACTTC. It specifies CASREWTGGVGETQYF.

The sample holds many counts of this clone. CDR3 protein: CASSSGSNNEKLFF. Here the CDR3 DNA reads TGTGCCAGCAGCTCAGGGTCAAATAATGAAAAACTGTTTTTT. The chain recombines TRBV7-2 with TRBJ1-4; TRBD1 might be the D (5 bases). The V gene's germline CDR1 is SGHTA and CDR2 FQGNSA. This CDR3 has 14 residues. V was cut by 4 bases and J by 4 bases, with 10 bases left in between.

The chain joins TRBV6-5 to TRBJ2-1; a possible D gene is TRBD1 (6 bases). Germline-derived CDR1 and CDR2 are MNHEY and SVGAGI. Between the trimmed V and J ends, which lost 4 bases and 15 bases, there was a span of 19 bases. The CDR3 consists of 13 residues. The CDR3 coding sequence is TGTGCCAGCAGTTCGGTACAGGGTGTCGTCGCGTTCTTC. This codes for CASSSVQGVVAFF.

This chain connects TRBV27 to TRBJ2-5; 9 bases line up with TRBD1. V lost 3 bases and J lost 7; bases outside the gene matches: 9. This CDR3 comprises 15 residues. Per the germline V gene, CDR1 is MNHEY and CDR2 is SMNVEV (reference sequence). The CDR3 sequence: CASSFGQGTQWTQYF. For the CDR3, the DNA is TGTGCCAGCAGTTTCGGACAGGGGACTCAATGGACCCAGTACTTC.

The rearrangement uses TRBV19 and TRBJ2-2; the match to TRBD2 covers 9 bases. CDR1 LNHDA and CDR2 SQIVND come from the germline V gene (reference sequence). Trimming removed 3 bases from V and 2 bases from J; junction bases left unmatched: 7. The CDR3 length is 17 residues. Here the CDR3 DNA reads TGTGCCAGTAGTATTTTCCAGCGGGAGGTTAACACCGGGGAGCTGTTTTTT. Residues: CASSIFQREVNTGELFF.

The chain employs TRBV14 and TRBJ2-7, with 9 bases fitting TRBD1. Germline CDR1 is SGHDN and CDR2 is FVKESK. V shed 2 bases and J 2 bases; nucleotides not matched to a gene: 7. The CDR3 length is 16 residues. The DNA for the CDR3 is TGTGCCAGCAGCCAAATAATGACAGGGGGGGCCTACGAGCAGTACTTC. It codes for CASSQIMTGGAYEQYF.

The gene calls are TRBV5-8 and TRBJ2-7; the match to TRBD2 covers 8 bases. The V gene's germline CDR1 is SGHTS and CDR2 YDEGEE. The CDR3 contains 15 residues. V was clipped by 0 bases and J by 1 base; unmatched bases: 3. The CDR3 spells CASSLGASGSYEQYF. The CDR3 region has the DNA TGTGCCAGCAGCTTGGGGGCTAGCGGGTCCTACGAGCAGTACTTC.

The chain joins TRBV6-5 to TRBJ1-1; D might be TRBD1 (6 bases). The CDR3 extends over 15 amino acids. Germline values: CDR1 MNHEY, CDR2 SVGAGI. The germline V and J ends were trimmed by 7 bases and 4 bases, with 19 bases remaining between them. This CDR3 is CASTDTAGVSTEAFF. The CDR3 coding sequence is TGTGCCAGCACCGACACAGCAGGGGTAAGCACTGAAGCTTTCTTT.

The chain carries TRBV27 and TRBJ2-5; 9 bases align to TRBD1. Germline V gene lookup returns CDR1 MNHEY and CDR2 SMNVEV (reference sequence). V was pared by 6 bases and J by 5 bases, with 4 bases of the junction left unmatched. The CDR3 is 13 residues long. The CDR3 is CASRRQGGETQYF. The CDR3, as DNA: TGTGCCAGCAGAAGACAGGGGGGGGAGACCCAGTACTTC.

The chain carries TRBV12-3 or TRBV12-4 and TRBJ2-1; D ambiguous. The CDR3 extends over 11 amino acids. V lost 3 bases and J lost 9, with 6 bases in between. CDR3 DNA sequence: TGTGCCAGCAGTTTTTCCTTTGAGCAGTTCTTC. It codes for CASSFSFEQFF.

This clone was counted once. This same CDR3 is encoded by further DNA sequences in the sample. The chain employs TRBV19 and TRBJ2-7, with TRBD1 matching 10 bases. V gave up 6 bases and J gave up 1 base; unmatched junction bases: 6. This CDR3 is built from 15 residues. Germline V gene sequence: CDR1 LNHDA, CDR2 SQIVND (reference sequence). In DNA, the CDR3 is TGTGCCAGTAGCCCGGGACAGGGGCTTTCCTACGAGCAGTACTTC. Protein sequence: CASSPGQGLSYEQYF.

J is TRBJ2-5 and V is TRBV3-1 (or the pseudogene TRBV3-2); D perhaps matches TRBD2 (6 bases). CDR3 size: 14 residues. Trimming pared 8 bases from V and 5 bases from J, leaving 18 bases between. Germline CDR1 reads LGHDT; CDR2 reads YNNKEL (reference sequence). CDR3 region: CASGPGDRGETQYF. CDR3 coding DNA: TGTGCCAGCGGACCCGGGGACCGGGGGGAGACCCAGTACTTC.

The rearrangement uses TRBV7-2 and TRBJ1-1; perhaps TRBD1 as D (6 bases). V dropped 0 bases and J dropped 1 base, with 18 bases sitting between them. CDR3 length: 18 residues. Looked up from germline, CDR1 is SGHTA and CDR2 is FQGNSA. The CDR3 sequence is CASSLAQQGTRGNTEAFF. The DNA of the CDR3 is TGTGCCAGCAGCTTAGCCCAACAGGGTACAAGAGGGAACACTGAAGCTTTCTTT.

This sequence joins TRBV3-1 (or the pseudogene TRBV3-2) and TRBJ2-3; TRBD2 aligns across 13 bases. This CDR3 is built from 17 residues. J lost 5 bases, V lost 0 bases, and 5 bases had no gene match. CDR1 is LGHDT and CDR2 is YNNKEL in the germline V gene (reference sequence). CDR3 DNA sequence: TGTGCCAGCAGCCAAGACGGACTAGCGGGAGCCAAAGATACGCAGTATTTT. Translating gives CASSQDGLAGAKDTQYF.